This T cell receptor (beta chain) appears in the sequencing data of a study of blood T cell repertoires in COVID-19. Study as a whole: Collection of acute and convalescent COVID-19 samples took place in the United States, Italy and Spain. Nucleic acid was either cDNA or gDNA, and it came from T cells, B-cell-depleted T cells, or PBMCs.

As handled by the study authors: Reference gene primer amplification yielded estimated nucleated cell counts. TCRdb keeps only in-frame clones here, not all; method: immunoSEQ multiplex PCR. The D gene and trimming were derived from the DNA, and the V and J assignments and clone size from that table. The sample has around 250,000 clones, around 84% seen once; the top ten hold around 3.3%. This clone came up a few times. The CDR3 runs to 16 residues. V lost 0 bases to trimming and J lost 2 bases; unmatched junction nucleotides: 8. Looked up from germline, CDR1 is SGDLS and CDR2 is YYNGEE. The receptor's source is a woman between 18 and 30 years old with acute or convalescent COVID-19. The genes are TRBV9 and TRBJ2-7, with 7 positions matching TRBD1. Sequenced material: peripheral blood. In DNA form, the CDR3 reads TGTGCCAGCAGCGTAGGTGAGACAGGGCCCCCCTACGAGCAGTACTTC. It translates to CASSVGETGPPYEQYF.